Following are 9 T cell receptor beta chains from one sample sequenced in a study of CXCR3-negative and CXCR3-positive naive CD8 T cells (dated by TCRdb to about 2019). TCRdb lists the instrument as NextSeq 550. The Human TCR Profiling Kit (MiLaboratory) was used to make UMI-labeled 5' RACE TRB cDNA libraries. The reads were reprocessed in TCRdb, with one entry per CDR3 protein sequence and no accompanying DNA. This sample's table carries about 62,000 distinct CDR3 sequences. The ten largest make up about 4.5% of the sample. The sequenced material came from naive CXCR3- CD8+ T cells from blood. This sample's cell subset or site label indicates: CD45RO-CCR7+CD27+CD95- naive CD8+ T cells lacking CXCR3 (TNR3-). Every receptor here comes from a human donor in good health. Some clones in this sample may be carry-over from other donors' samples.

CDR3 sequence: CASRVAGALQETQYF. This chain joins TRBV19 and TRBJ2-5; TCRdb's D call of TRBD1 is untestable without DNA. Germline V CDR1 and CDR2: LNHDA, SQIVND (reference sequence). CDR3 length equals 15 residues.

The chain has TRBV2 and TRBJ2-1; no DNA is available, so the TRBD2 call from TCRdb remains unchecked. CDR3 size: 13 residues. Germline assignment: CDR1 SNHLY and CDR2 FYNNEI. The CDR3 spells CASSELGGREQFF.

This sequence joins TRBV12-3 or TRBV12-4 and TRBJ1-4; lacking DNA, the TRBD1 call made by TCRdb goes unchecked. The length of the CDR3 is 15 residues. CDR3 region: CASSFWVTGYEKLFF.

The chain uses TRBV14 and TRBJ1-2; TCRdb lists TRBD1, though no DNA is available to test this call. Germline V lookup: CDR1 SGHDN, CDR2 FVKESK. There are 16 residues in the CDR3. CDR3 protein: CASSLIQSGGGYGYTF.

This rearrangement joins TRBV7-2 to TRBJ1-1. Germline lookup yields CDR1 SGHTA and CDR2 FQGNSA. The CDR3 spans 13 residues. CDR3 in amino acids: CVSSKHLNTEAFF.

V and J are TRBV29-1 and TRBJ2-1; the TCRdb call, TRBD2, lacks DNA for checking. CDR3 length equals 16 residues. Germline V lookup: CDR1 SQVTM, CDR2 ANQGSEA. The CDR3 sequence: CSVEGVAGATYNEQFF.

V usage is TRBV5-1 and J usage is TRBJ1-1; TCRdb lists TRBD1, though no DNA is available to test this call. CDR1 and CDR2 from the germline V gene are SGHRS and YFSETQ. The CDR3 is 13 amino acids. CDR3 residues: CASSSRENTEAFF.

CDR3 sequence reads: CASSGTEVNTEAFF. This chain links TRBV5-1 with TRBJ1-1; checking the TCRdb D call of TRBD1 is not possible without DNA. The CDR3 runs to 14 residues. CDR1 and CDR2 (germline): SGHRS, YFSETQ.

The chain carries TRBV29-1 and TRBJ2-1; as DNA is missing, the TRBD2 call by TCRdb cannot be tested. Looked up from germline, CDR1 is SQVTM and CDR2 is ANQGSEA. This CDR3 contains 16 residues. CDR3 sequence reads: CSALSTGTSGSVEQFF.